Presented here are 14 T cell receptor beta chains from one specimen sequenced in a study of cytomegalovirus exposure and HLA in healthy donors. A multiplex PCR was run with 60 Vbeta primers and 13 Jbeta primers. Only in-frame clones appear in the TCRdb table, and some are missing; sequencing was by immunoSEQ multiplex PCR. The repertoire holds approximately 190,000 clones, with 75% to 80% as singletons. Sequencing was carried out using PBMCs. The receptor set was obtained from a woman under 40 in good health and CMV-seropositive.

CDR3 sequence (DNA): TGTGCCAGCAGGCGTATCAGGGTAGGCTACACCTTC. Protein sequence: CASRRIRVGYTF. This chain uses TRBV28 with TRBJ1-2, with a weak D call TRBD1 (5 bases). Germline V CDR1 and CDR2: MDHEN, SYDVKM. The CDR3 spans 12 residues. Trimming cost V 6 bases and J 8 bases, with 13 bases left between them.

The chain combines TRBV28 with TRBJ1-5, with D possibly being TRBD1 (6 bases). Trimming pared 2 bases from V and 4 bases from J, leaving 9 bases between. In germline, CDR1 is MDHEN, CDR2 SYDVKM. CDR3 length: 14 residues. The CDR3: CASSLRGLNQPQHF. The DNA for the CDR3 is TGTGCCAGCAGTTTAAGGGGGTTGAATCAGCCCCAGCATTTT.

The CDR3 DNA follows: TGTGCCAGCGCAGGGTTTGCCGTAGCCGGAAACACCATATATTTT. Translating it yields CASAGFAVAGNTIYF. The rearrangement joins TRBV13 to TRBJ1-3; D might be TRBD1 (5 bases). The V end lost 8 bases, the J end lost 4 bases, and 18 bases lay between the germline ends. CDR3 length: 15 amino acids. Germline lookup yields CDR1 PRHDT and CDR2 FYEKMQ (reference sequence).

The rearrangement links TRBV23-1 to TRBJ2-2, with 7 bases aligning to TRBD2. TRBV23-1 is designated an ORF whose function remains uncertain. There are 15 residues in the CDR3. After removal of 4 bases from V and 2 bases from J, the junction contained 4 bases not matched to a gene. CDR3 sequence (DNA): TGCGCCAGCAGTCGGGCTAGCGGAAACACCGGGGAGCTGTTTTTT. Its translation is CASSRASGNTGELFF.

V and J are TRBV6-5 and TRBJ2-1; 10 bases line up with TRBD2. The length of the CDR3 is 16 residues. Germline V gene lookup returns CDR1 MNHEY and CDR2 SVGAGI. V lost 4 bases to trimming and J lost 6 bases; unmatched junction nucleotides: 9. The CDR3 region is CASSSSGGPAGNEQFF. The CDR3 coding sequence is TGTGCCAGCAGTTCTAGCGGGGGACCCGCGGGCAATGAGCAGTTCTTC.

This clone was seen a single time. The rearrangement joins TRBV30 to TRBJ2-3; TRBD2 matches at 8 bases. CDR1 and CDR2 from the germline V gene are GTSNPN and SVGIG (reference sequence). The CDR3 totals 16 residues. J gave up 5 bases and V 3 bases, and 13 bases lay outside the gene matches. CDR3: CAWSPEVRGAVDTQYF. CDR3 nucleotide sequence: TGTGCCTGGAGCCCCGAGGTGCGGGGGGCCGTAGATACGCAGTATTTT.

The chain is built from TRBV5-1 and TRBJ2-1, with 12 bases lining up with TRBD2. V was pared by 4 bases and J by 6 bases, with 11 bases of the junction left unmatched. The CDR3 has 17 residues. CDR1 SGHRS and CDR2 YFSETQ come from the germline V gene. CDR3 DNA: TGCGCCAGCAGCCCCCCGCCCCTAGCGGGAGGGCCCAATGAGCAGTTCTTC. Residues: CASSPPPLAGGPNEQFF.

The chain recombines TRBV5-6 with TRBJ1-4; D is unresolved. The germline V and J ends were trimmed by 0 bases and 5 bases, with 8 bases remaining between them. Germline V gene data show CDR1 as SGHDT and CDR2 as YYEEEE. The CDR3 has 14 amino acids. The CDR3 DNA reads as TGTGCCAGCAGCTTGGAGAGGGTAAATGAAAAACTGTTTTTT. Encoded protein: CASSLERVNEKLFF.

The CDR3 sequence: CASSLSGDYTEAFF. Written as DNA, the CDR3 is TGTGCCAGCAGTTTATCGGGGGATTACACTGAAGCTTTCTTT. V gene TRBV28 combines with J gene TRBJ1-1; TRBD1 is a possible D gene (5 bases). The CDR3 consists of 14 residues. V lost 1 base and J 3 bases, leaving 9 bases between the germline ends. Per germline, CDR1 MDHEN and CDR2 SYDVKM.

This clone appeared once. The chain is built from TRBV29-1 and TRBJ1-2; D call uncertain. The CDR3 totals 11 residues. Trimming cost V 6 bases and J 6 bases, with 11 bases left between them. Germline CDR1 SQVTM, CDR2 ANQGSEA. Written as DNA, the CDR3 is TGCAGCGTGGAGGGAGTAGATGGCTACACCTTC. Protein sequence: CSVEGVDGYTF. Full variable domain (outside the CDR3, taken from reference TRBV29-1 and TRBJ1-2): SAVISQKPSRDICQRGTSLTIQCQVDSQVTMMFWYRQQPGQSLTLIATANQGSEATYESGFVIDKFPISRPNLTFSTLTVSNMSPEDSSIYLCSVEGVDGYTFGSGTRLTVV.

The V and J genes are TRBV30 and TRBJ2-5; D unclear. The ends were cut back, 4 bases at V and 2 bases at J, with 11 bases in the middle. The CDR3 runs to 13 residues. CDR1 and CDR2 from the germline V gene are GTSNPN and SVGIG (reference sequence). CDR3 in DNA: TGTGCCTGGAACCGCCAGAAACAAGAGACCCAGTACTTC. Its protein is CAWNRQKQETQYF.

The genes are TRBV27 and TRBJ2-3, with TRBD1 identical over 7 bases. The trim removed 5 bases at V and 5 bases at J, leaving 7 bases unmatched. The CDR3 length is 14 residues. CDR1 MNHEY and CDR2 SMNVEV come from the germline V gene (reference sequence). CDR3 coding DNA: TGTGCCAGCAGTACCGACAGGGATGGAGATACGCAGTATTTT. This translates into CASSTDRDGDTQYF.

The chain recombines TRBV19 with TRBJ1-4; 9 nucleotides line up with TRBD1. From germline, CDR1 is LNHDA and CDR2 SQIVND (reference sequence). This CDR3 has 13 residues. V lost 5 bases, J lost 8 bases, and 3 bases stayed unmatched. Written as DNA, the CDR3 is TGTGCCAGTAGTCTTGGGACAGGGGAAAAACTGTTTTTT. Amino acids: CASSLGTGEKLFF.

J is TRBJ1-5 and V is TRBV7-2; possibly TRBD1 for D (6 bases). There are 14 residues in the CDR3. The germline CDR1 and CDR2 sequences are SGHTA and FQGNSA. Trimming took off 5 bases at V and 2 bases at J, with 10 bases between the two ends. This CDR3 is CASSPDSRNQPQHF. The DNA of the CDR3 is TGTGCCAGCAGCCCGGACAGTCGCAATCAGCCCCAGCATTTT.